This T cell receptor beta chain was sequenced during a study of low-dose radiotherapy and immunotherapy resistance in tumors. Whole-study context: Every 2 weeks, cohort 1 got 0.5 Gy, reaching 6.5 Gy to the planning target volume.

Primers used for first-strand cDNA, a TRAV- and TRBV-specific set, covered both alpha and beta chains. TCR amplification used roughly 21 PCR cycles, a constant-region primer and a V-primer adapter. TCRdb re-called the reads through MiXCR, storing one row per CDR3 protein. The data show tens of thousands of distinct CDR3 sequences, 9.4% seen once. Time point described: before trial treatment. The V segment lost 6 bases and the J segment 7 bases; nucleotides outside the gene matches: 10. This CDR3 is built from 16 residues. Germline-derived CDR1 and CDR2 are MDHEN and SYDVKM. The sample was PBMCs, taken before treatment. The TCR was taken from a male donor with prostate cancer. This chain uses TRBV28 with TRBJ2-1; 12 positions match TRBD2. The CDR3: CASSRPTSGSLNEQFF. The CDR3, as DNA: TGTGCCAGCAGCAGACCGACTAGCGGGAGTCTAAATGAGCAGTTCTTC.